This TCR beta chain was sequenced for a study of brain T cells in children with intractable seizures. Surgery cases with the highest brain T cell transcript signatures were chosen for sequencing. Pre-surgery treatment included at least one anti-epileptic drug. Clones were sequenced by immunoSEQ multiplex PCR, and TCRdb holds only the in-frame ones, with some missing. The table has 95,000 to 120,000 clones, 85% to 95% seen once; the top ten hold about 3.8%. The specimen comprised peripheral blood, sampled at surgery. This TCR came from a boy under three years old with hemimegalencephaly and intractable seizures.

The CDR3 protein is CASSWLAGSHNEQFF. CDR3 sequence (DNA): TGCGCCAGCAGCTGGCTAGCGGGTTCCCACAATGAGCAGTTCTTC. The chain is built from TRBV5-1 and TRBJ2-1; 8 nucleotides agree with TRBD2. This CDR3 contains 15 residues. Germline loops: CDR1 SGHRS, CDR2 YFSETQ. V was clipped by 3 bases and J by 5 bases; unmatched bases: 7.